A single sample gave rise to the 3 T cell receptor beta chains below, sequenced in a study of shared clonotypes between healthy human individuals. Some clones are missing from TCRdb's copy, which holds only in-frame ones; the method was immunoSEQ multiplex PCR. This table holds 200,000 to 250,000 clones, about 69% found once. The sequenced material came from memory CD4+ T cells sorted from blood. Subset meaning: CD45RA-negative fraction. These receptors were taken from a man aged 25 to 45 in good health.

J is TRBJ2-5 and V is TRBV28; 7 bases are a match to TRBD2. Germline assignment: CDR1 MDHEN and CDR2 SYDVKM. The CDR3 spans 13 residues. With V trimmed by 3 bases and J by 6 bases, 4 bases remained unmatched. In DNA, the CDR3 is TGTGCCAGCAGTTTGGGACTAAGAAAGACCCAGTACTTC. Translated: CASSLGLRKTQYF.

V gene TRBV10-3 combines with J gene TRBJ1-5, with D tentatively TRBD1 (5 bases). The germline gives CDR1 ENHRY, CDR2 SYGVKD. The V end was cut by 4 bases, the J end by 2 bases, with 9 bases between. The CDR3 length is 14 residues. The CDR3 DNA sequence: TGTGCCATCAGTGTGGGGCAGGGCAATCAGCCCCAGCATTTT. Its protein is CAISVGQGNQPQHF.

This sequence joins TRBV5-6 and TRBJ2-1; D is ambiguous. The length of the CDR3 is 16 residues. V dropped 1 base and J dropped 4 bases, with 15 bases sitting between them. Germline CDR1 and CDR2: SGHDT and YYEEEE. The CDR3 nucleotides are TGTGCCAGCAGCTTGTATGTAGAGGTGCTTTACAATGAGCAGTTCTTC. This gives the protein CASSLYVEVLYNEQFF.